A selection of T cell receptor beta chains follows, all from one sample in a study of low-dose radiotherapy and immunotherapy resistance in tumors. Each CDR3 protein gets one entry after TCRdb re-called the reads with MiXCR. The sample records some 94,000 distinct CDR3 sequences, roughly 19% being singletons. The material was PBMCs, obtained after low-dose radiotherapy plus immunotherapy. The receptor set was obtained from a female donor with ovarian cancer. The CDR3 runs from the conserved cysteine through the conserved F or W. Fields, in order: V gene, J gene, CDR3 protein.

v_gene: TRBV5-1
j_gene: TRBJ2-1
CDR3aa: CASSPLRGRADNEQFF

v_gene: TRBV7-2
j_gene: TRBJ1-6
CDR3aa: CASSLGGRSPLHF

v_gene: TRBV2
j_gene: TRBJ2-1
CDR3aa: CASRDRKSLSYNEQFF

v_gene: TRBV20-1
j_gene: TRBJ2-1
CDR3aa: CSARGERGPWHEQFF

v_gene: TRBV7-2
j_gene: TRBJ1-1
CDR3aa: CASSLVGGTGTEAFF

v_gene: TRBV12-3/TRBV12-4
j_gene: TRBJ2-7
CDR3aa: CASSFVHTNYEQYF

v_gene: TRBV11-2
j_gene: TRBJ2-7
CDR3aa: CVSSATGTGHEQYF

v_gene: TRBV29-1
j_gene: TRBJ1-5
CDR3aa: CSIGVPGGPQHF

v_gene: TRBV10-3
j_gene: TRBJ2-2
CDR3aa: CAISEYGSPRPGELFF

v_gene: TRBV11-3
j_gene: TRBJ2-3
CDR3aa: CASSPGLAGGPDTQYF

v_gene: TRBV6-2/TRBV6-3
j_gene: TRBJ1-6
CDR3aa: CASSYLPQGNNSPLHF

v_gene: TRBV12-3/TRBV12-4
j_gene: TRBJ1-5
CDR3aa: CASSFGVSNQPQHF

v_gene: TRBV3-1
j_gene: TRBJ1-5
CDR3aa: CASSQDGRVNQPQHF

v_gene: TRBV5-4
j_gene: TRBJ1-2
CDR3aa: CASSFGSGSNYGYTF

v_gene: TRBV5-1
j_gene: TRBJ2-7
CDR3aa: CASSLDGLADFSYEQYF

v_gene: TRBV19
j_gene: TRBJ2-3
CDR3aa: CASSPRRGQRADTQYF

v_gene: TRBV27
j_gene: TRBJ2-7
CDR3aa: CASVGTVPYEQYF

v_gene: TRBV5-1
j_gene: TRBJ2-3
CDR3aa: CASSFRQGVNTQYF

v_gene: TRBV6-2/TRBV6-3
j_gene: TRBJ2-2
CDR3aa: CASSYRGYTGELFF

v_gene: TRBV6-2/TRBV6-3
j_gene: TRBJ2-3
CDR3aa: CASSHRTGEPKMVDTQYF

v_gene: TRBV20-1
j_gene: TRBJ2-7
CDR3aa: CSARDGGTQSYEQYF

v_gene: TRBV7-6
j_gene: TRBJ2-1
CDR3aa: CASSLASYNEQFF

v_gene: TRBV9
j_gene: TRBJ2-3
CDR3aa: CASTLGRSTDTQYF

v_gene: TRBV20-1
j_gene: TRBJ2-5
CDR3aa: CSASGGPGFDTQYF

v_gene: TRBV6-2/TRBV6-3
j_gene: TRBJ1-4
CDR3aa: CASNYITTNEKLFF

v_gene: TRBV29-1
j_gene: TRBJ2-7
CDR3aa: CSVGEGDEQYF

v_gene: TRBV6-2/TRBV6-3
j_gene: TRBJ2-1
CDR3aa: CALRTPTSGRAKEQFF

v_gene: TRBV12-3/TRBV12-4
j_gene: TRBJ1-6
CDR3aa: CASSLGDGHSPLHF

v_gene: TRBV9
j_gene: TRBJ2-1
CDR3aa: CASSPQSRRTSGNEQFF

v_gene: TRBV7-2
j_gene: TRBJ2-6
CDR3aa: CAGLDSGANVLTF

v_gene: TRBV5-1
j_gene: TRBJ2-1
CDR3aa: CASSWTSGTPSNNEQFF

v_gene: TRBV6-6
j_gene: TRBJ2-3
CDR3aa: CASSYSSARGSTDTQYF

v_gene: TRBV6-2/TRBV6-3
j_gene: TRBJ1-1
CDR3aa: CASSYRFRAFF

v_gene: TRBV20-1
j_gene: TRBJ2-2
CDR3aa: CSGGMGTGELFF

v_gene: TRBV4-1
j_gene: TRBJ1-1
CDR3aa: CASSTYRDVTEAFF

v_gene: TRBV30
j_gene: TRBJ1-3
CDR3aa: CAWSALGTYGNTIYF

v_gene: TRBV30
j_gene: TRBJ2-3
CDR3aa: CAWRASGGGGTQYF

v_gene: TRBV13
j_gene: TRBJ1-1
CDR3aa: CASSLYSGGAGNTEAFF

v_gene: TRBV6-2/TRBV6-3
j_gene: TRBJ2-5
CDR3aa: CASSVRYQETQYF

v_gene: TRBV12-3/TRBV12-4
j_gene: TRBJ2-3
CDR3aa: CASSYATGPSTDTQYF

v_gene: TRBV2
j_gene: TRBJ1-1
CDR3aa: CASMEAYTEAFF

v_gene: TRBV6-6
j_gene: TRBJ2-1
CDR3aa: CASSYSAGAGHEQFF

v_gene: TRBV7-2
j_gene: TRBJ2-1
CDR3aa: CASSLSGGSGRSYNEQFF

v_gene: TRBV7-6
j_gene: TRBJ2-5
CDR3aa: CASSFLGTETQYF

v_gene: TRBV20-1
j_gene: TRBJ2-5
CDR3aa: CSARGGAETQYF

v_gene: TRBV2
j_gene: TRBJ2-1
CDR3aa: CASSNTRARNEQFF

v_gene: TRBV6-2/TRBV6-3
j_gene: TRBJ2-2
CDR3aa: CASHLAGALGTGELFF

v_gene: TRBV19
j_gene: TRBJ2-7
CDR3aa: CASSMSDTGYEQYF

v_gene: TRBV15
j_gene: TRBJ1-4
CDR3aa: CATSRPERPNEKLFF